These 19 T cell receptor beta chains were all obtained from the same sample, sequenced in a study of neurological immune-mediated disorders. TCRdb re-derived calls from the 5' RACE reads in MiXCR, one entry per CDR3 protein. The sample has approximately 100,000 distinct CDR3 sequences, 3.5% to 4% seen once. The specimen sequenced was PBMCs. These receptor sequences come from a woman aged 18-29 years with multiple sclerosis.

This clonotype was seen repeatedly, ten times or more. This sequence joins TRBV7-9 and TRBJ1-2; D is ambiguous. In germline, CDR1 is SEHNR, CDR2 FQNEAQ (reference sequence). The CDR3 contains 13 residues. V was shortened by 8 bases and J by 0 bases, with 10 bases between the two germline ends. The CDR3, as DNA: TGTGCCAGCGGGAAGGTTTCTAACTATGGCTACACCTTC. As protein: CASGKVSNYGYTF.

This clonotype was found many times. The chain joins TRBV2 to TRBJ1-5; tentatively, D is TRBD1 (6 bases). The CDR3 sequence is 16 residues long. In germline, CDR1 is SNHLY, CDR2 FYNNEI. V lost 2 bases and J 4 bases, leaving 15 bases between the germline ends. CDR3 sequence reads: CASSEPPGHGNQPQHF. Written as DNA, the CDR3 is TGTGCCAGCAGTGAACCCCCGGGACATGGTAATCAGCCCCAGCATTTT.

This clonotype was counted ten times or more. The chain combines TRBV29-1 with TRBJ2-5; the D gene is possibly TRBD1 (6 bases). The J call may be in error: the DNA end matches TRBJ2-7 better. The CDR3 has 11 residues. Germline CDR1 SQVTM, CDR2 ANQGSEA. The CDR3: CSVADSPEQYF. In DNA, the CDR3 is TGCAGCGTTGCGGACAGCCCCGAGCAGTACTTC.

This clonotype came up many times. The V and J genes are TRBV18 and TRBJ1-4; possible D gene TRBD1, 5 bases. There are 13 residues in the CDR3. The ends were cut back, 1 base at V and 7 bases at J, with 7 bases in the middle. Per germline, CDR1 KGHSH and CDR2 LQKENI. CDR3 amino acids: CASSPQGIEKLFF. The CDR3 coding sequence is TGTGCCAGCTCACCACAGGGGATTGAAAAACTGTTTTTT.

This clonotype was recorded at least ten times. The chain combines TRBV18 with TRBJ2-7, with D perhaps assigned TRBD1 or TRBD2 (5 bases each). There are 13 residues in the CDR3. V was clipped by 4 bases and J by 1 base, with 8 bases between them. The germline V gene encodes CDR1 KGHSH and CDR2 LQKENI. The CDR3 nucleotides are TGTGCCAGCTCACTGGGGGTTTCCTACGAGCAGTACTTC. It codes for CASSLGVSYEQYF.

Ten or more counts support this clonotype. The chain couples TRBV30 to TRBJ2-3; 7 bases agree with TRBD2. The germline gives CDR1 GTSNPN, CDR2 SVGIG (reference sequence). CDR3 size: 14 residues. V shed 6 bases and J 1 base; nucleotides not matched to a gene: 7. This CDR3 reads CACNQAGGTDTQYF. CDR3 in DNA: TGTGCCTGTAACCAGGCGGGGGGCACAGATACGCAGTATTTT.

At least ten counts were recorded for this clonotype. This sequence joins TRBV5-1 and TRBJ1-1; 9 bases agree with TRBD1. After removal of 4 bases from V and 4 bases from J, the junction contained 5 bases not matched to a gene. This CDR3 is built from 14 residues. The germline V gene has CDR1 SGHRS and CDR2 YFSETQ. The CDR3 nucleotides read TGCGCCAGCAGCCTGGGGACAGGGCTCACTGAAGCTTTCTTT. It encodes CASSLGTGLTEAFF.

This clonotype was detected ten times or more. V gene TRBV4-2 combines with J gene TRBJ2-1, with D possibly being TRBD1 (6 bases). Trimming pared 0 bases from V and 15 bases from J, leaving 15 bases between. This CDR3 region has 13 residues. Germline lookup yields CDR1 LGHNA and CDR2 YNFKEQ. The chain's CDR3 is CASSQDRGSTGFF. In DNA, the CDR3 is TGTGCCAGCAGCCAAGATAGGGGGTCAACTGGGTTCTTC.

Turning to this clonotype: This sequence may be a read error, since a much larger clone differs from it by one base. The chain joins TRBV6-5 to TRBJ1-3; no clear D. The CDR3 is 14 residues long. Per germline, CDR1 MNHEY and CDR2 SVGAGI. The CDR3: CASRTPLAGKTIYF. DNA of the CDR3: TGTGCCAGCCGGACCCCGCTGGCTGGAAAAACCATATATTTT.

This clonotype was detected many times. The chain uses TRBV6-6 and TRBJ2-5; D is unclear. Germline V gene data show CDR1 as MNHNY and CDR2 as SVGAGI (reference sequence). The CDR3 spans 13 residues. V was shortened by 6 bases and J by 5 bases, with 13 bases between the two germline ends. This chain's CDR3 is CASSPTGRETQYF. The CDR3 bases are TGTGCCAGCAGCCCTACCGGAAGGGAGACCCAGTACTTC.

This clonotype was seen at least ten times. The J gene is TRBJ2-1, the V gene TRBV7-9; no clear D. This CDR3 region has 13 residues. Germline-derived CDR1 and CDR2 are SEHNR and FQNEAQ (reference sequence). The ends were cut back, 4 bases at V and 8 bases at J, with 12 bases in the middle. Here the CDR3 reads CASSYPAVDEQFF. The CDR3 DNA is TGTGCCAGCAGCTACCCGGCGGTCGATGAGCAGTTCTTC. Looking up the rest from reference TRBV7-9 and TRBJ2-1 gives the full variable domain: DTGVSQNPRHKITKRGQNVTFRCDPISEHNRLYWYRQTLGQGPEFLTYFQNEAQLEKSRLLSDRFSAERPKGSFSTLEIQRTEQGDSAMYLCASSYPAVDEQFFGPGTRLTVL.

This clonotype was recorded at least ten times. V usage is TRBV7-2 and J usage is TRBJ1-1, with D possibly matching TRBD1 (5 bases). The CDR3 contains 13 residues. Trimming stripped 5 bases from V and 4 bases from J, with 11 bases between. Germline-derived CDR1 and CDR2 are SGHTA and FQGNSA. CDR3 sequence: CASSVQEGTEAFF. For the CDR3, the DNA is TGTGCCAGCAGCGTACAGGAGGGCACTGAAGCTTTCTTT.

There are many counts of this clonotype. This sequence joins TRBV7-7 and TRBJ2-5; 10 nucleotides line up with TRBD1. This CDR3 spans 17 amino acids. The germline V gene has CDR1 SSHAT and CDR2 FNYEAQ (reference sequence). Germline trimming cut 2 bases from V and 5 bases from J; bases unmatched to any gene: 11. For the CDR3, the DNA is TGTGCCAGCAGCTTATTATCCGGGACAGGGGTTGCGGAGACCCAGTACTTC. This gives the protein CASSLLSGTGVAETQYF.

Many counts were recorded for this clonotype. This sequence joins TRBV6-2 or TRBV6-3 and TRBJ2-7; D is undetermined. Germline CDR1 reads MNHEY; CDR2 reads SVGEGT. Trimming pared 6 bases from V and 4 bases from J, leaving 10 bases between. There are 12 residues in the CDR3. The CDR3 is CASSYTRYEQYF. The DNA for the CDR3 is TGTGCCAGCAGCTACACTCGATACGAGCAGTACTTC.

This clonotype has a count of ten or more. This rearrangement joins TRBV20-1 to TRBJ1-2, with D perhaps TRBD1 (6 bases). The CDR3 has 12 amino acids. The germline CDR1 and CDR2 sequences are DFQATT and SNEGSKA (reference sequence). V was shortened by 3 bases and J by 2 bases, with 7 bases between the two germline ends. CDR3 protein: CSARGGNYGYTF. The CDR3 DNA follows: TGCAGTGCTAGGGGGGGCAACTATGGCTACACCTTC.

In its sample, this clonotype was seen many times. This chain uses TRBV27 with TRBJ2-1, with unresolved D. Trimming cost V 11 bases and J 0 bases, with 17 bases left between them. Germline V gene sequence: CDR1 MNHEY, CDR2 SMNVEV (reference sequence). This CDR3 contains 15 residues. CDR3 in amino acids: CASLGRLASYNEQFF. The CDR3 nucleotides read TGTGCCTCCCTTGGCCGCCTGGCCTCCTACAATGAGCAGTTCTTC.

There are many counts of this clonotype. V and J are TRBV20-1 and TRBJ1-5; D is unclear. Germline V gives CDR1 DFQATT, CDR2 SNEGSKA (reference sequence). The V and J ends lost 1 base and 2 bases respectively, with 6 bases between them. The CDR3 contains 13 residues. The CDR3, as DNA: TGCAGTGCTAGAGTTACGGGCAATCAGCCCCAGCATTTT. Translating it yields CSARVTGNQPQHF.

This clonotype was counted many times. The chain uses TRBV7-8 and TRBJ2-3; D tentatively fits TRBD1 or TRBD2 (6 bases each). Trimming removed 3 bases at V and 2 bases at J, with 15 bases between. Germline V gene data show CDR1 as SGHVS and CDR2 as FQNEAQ. CDR3 length: 16 amino acids. The CDR3 spells CASSFGGLVVTDTQYF. The DNA for the CDR3 is TGTGCCAGCAGCTTTGGGGGGCTAGTTGTCACAGATACGCAGTATTTT.

This clonotype was picked up many times. This chain links TRBV7-9 with TRBJ2-1; 8 bases are a match to TRBD1. V lost 5 bases to trimming and J lost 4 bases; unmatched junction nucleotides: 4. Per germline, CDR1 SEHNR and CDR2 FQNEAQ (reference sequence). The CDR3 consists of 14 residues. CDR3 nucleotides: TGTGCCAGCAGCCGACAGGGGTTTTACAATGAGCAGTTCTTC. This sequence encodes CASSRQGFYNEQFF.